A selection of T cell receptor beta chains follows, all from one sample in a study of blood T cell repertoires in COVID-19. Only in-frame clones appear in the TCRdb table, and some are missing; sequencing was by immunoSEQ multiplex PCR. This table has about 520,000 clones, 75% to 90% appearing once. The sequencing input was peripheral blood. These receptor sequences come from a human donor in a cohort sampled during active COVID-19. Each CDR3 is given with its conserved first and last residue. D genes are given only for firm matches. Clone size appears in some rows only: once, few, many, or a class for an expanded clone.

j_call clone_size d_call v_call cdr3_aa cdr3_nt
TRBJ2-7 NA TRBD2 TRBV10-3 CAISESLRTSGEQYF TGTGCCATCAGTGAGAGCCTCAGGACTAGCGGCGAGCAGTACTTC
TRBJ2-1 NA NA TRBV5-1 CASSLELLAPANEQFF TGCGCCAGCAGCTTGGAGTTGCTAGCGCCGGCAAATGAGCAGTTCTTC
TRBJ1-4 once NA TRBV19 CASSTPGFGGKLFF TGTGCCAGTAGTACGCCAGGATTCGGTGGGAAACTGTTTTTT
TRBJ1-2 NA TRBD1 TRBV27 CASSLWGTGSYTF TGTGCCAGCAGTTTATGGGGGACAGGGAGCTACACCTTC
TRBJ1-6 NA NA TRBV6-5 CASSRAEGYNSPLHF TGTGCCAGCAGTCGAGCGGAGGGTTACAATTCACCCCTCCACTTT
TRBJ1-4 NA NA TRBV30 CAWRGSTNEKLFF TGTGCCTGGAGGGGGAGCACTAATGAAAAACTGTTTTTT
TRBJ2-3 NA TRBD2 TRBV7-3 CASSSRTSGTDTQYF TGTGCCAGCAGCTCCCGGACTAGCGGCACAGATACGCAGTATTTT
TRBJ1-4 NA NA TRBV18 CASSPSGEKLFF TGTGCCAGCTCACCCTCAGGTGAAAAACTGTTTTTT
TRBJ2-5 NA TRBD1 TRBV6-6 CASSNRDREETQYF TGTGCCAGCAGTAACCGGGACAGGGAAGAGACCCAGTACTTC
TRBJ2-1 NA NA TRBV19 CASSKRGRETQTYNEQFF TGTGCCAGTAGTAAACGGGGGCGGGAGACCCAGACTTACAATGAGCAGTTCTTC
TRBJ1-6 NA TRBD1 TRBV5-1 CASSWGQGADSPLHF TGCGCCAGCAGCTGGGGACAGGGGGCAGATTCACCCCTCCACTTT
TRBJ1-2 NA TRBD1 TRBV9 CASSVGTGGYGYTF TGTGCCAGCAGCGTAGGGACAGGGGGATATGGCTACACCTTC
TRBJ1-1 NA TRBD1 TRBV29-1 CSGARGLIENTEAFF TGCAGCGGGGCCAGGGGGTTAATCGAAAACACTGAAGCTTTCTTT
TRBJ1-2 NA NA TRBV23-1 CASSQSGTESPKCYGYTF TGCGCCAGCAGTCAATCCGGGACTGAATCACCTAAGTGTTATGGCTACACCTTC
TRBJ2-3 NA NA TRBV5-1 CASSLEGENTQYF TGCGCCAGCAGCCTCGAGGGGGAAAATACGCAGTATTTT
TRBJ2-5 NA NA TRBV14 CASSQGWMPGKETQYF TGTGCCAGCAGCCAAGGTTGGATGCCGGGAAAAGAGACCCAGTACTTC
TRBJ1-2 NA TRBD1 TRBV9 CASSAGQGRGYTF TGTGCCAGCAGCGCTGGACAGGGAAGAGGCTACACCTTC
TRBJ2-7 NA TRBD2 TRBV5-1 CASSFSGSGDSAYEQYF TGCGCCAGCAGCTTTAGCGGGAGTGGAGATTCGGCCTACGAGCAGTACTTC
TRBJ1-2 NA NA TRBV3-1/TRBV3-2 CASSLRAGLNYGYTF TGTGCCAGCAGCCTTAGGGCAGGACTTAACTATGGCTACACCTTC
TRBJ1-2 NA TRBD1 TRBV27 CASRTGWGGYTF TGTGCCAGCAGGACAGGGTGGGGTGGCTACACCTTC
TRBJ2-1 NA NA TRBV10-3 CAISEPAAGRGYNEQFF TGTGCCATCAGTGAGCCCGCGGCGGGGCGCGGATACAATGAGCAGTTCTTC
TRBJ1-2 NA TRBD1 TRBV30 CAWSRQGAVSGYTF TGTGCCTGGAGTCGACAGGGGGCCGTATCAGGCTACACCTTC
TRBJ2-5 NA NA TRBV30 CAWNRGLETQYF TGTGCCTGGAATCGGGGTTTGGAGACCCAGTACTTC
TRBJ1-2 few NA TRBV18 CASSPDKNYGYTF TGTGCCAGCTCACCAGACAAGAACTATGGCTACACCTTC
TRBJ2-5 NA NA TRBV18 CASSPPVAGKQETQYF TGTGCCAGCTCACCACCGGTGGCAGGGAAACAAGAGACCCAGTACTTC
TRBJ2-5 NA TRBD1 TRBV10-3 CAISEFTGVAETQYF TGTGCCATCAGTGAGTTCACAGGGGTGGCGGAGACCCAGTACTTC
TRBJ1-5 NA TRBD1 TRBV3-1/TRBV3-2 CASSPNRGNQPQHF TGTGCCAGCAGCCCGAACAGGGGGAATCAGCCCCAGCATTTT
TRBJ2-1 NA TRBD2 TRBV15 CATSSTSERMDNEQFF TGTGCCACCAGCAGTACTAGCGAACGGATGGACAATGAGCAGTTCTTC
TRBJ2-2 few NA TRBV9 CASSVGVSVTGELFF TGTGCCAGCAGCGTAGGGGTTAGCGTCACCGGGGAGCTGTTTTTT
TRBJ2-3 NA NA TRBV18 CASSPQVRGFADTQYF TGTGCCAGCTCCCCCCAAGTGAGGGGGTTCGCAGATACGCAGTATTTT
TRBJ2-1 NA TRBD2 TRBV15 CATSREGGTGLAARVF TGTGCCACCAGCAGAGAAGGCGGGACAGGACTAGCGGCAAGGGTCTTC
TRBJ2-7 NA TRBD2 TRBV3-1/TRBV3-2 CASSRRSGSGSNYEQYF TGTGCCAGCAGCCGCCGAAGTGGGAGCGGGAGTAACTACGAGCAGTACTTC
TRBJ2-3 NA NA TRBV11-1 CASSLARGDTQYF TGTGCCAGCAGCTTAGCCCGAGGAGATACGCAGTATTTT
TRBJ1-3 NA TRBD1 TRBV9 CASSATSSRGQGNTIYF TGTGCCAGCAGCGCTACCTCGAGCAGGGGGCAAGGAAACACCATATATTTT
TRBJ1-5 NA TRBD1 TRBV27 CASSWTGGSNQPQHF TGTGCCAGCAGTTGGACAGGGGGAAGCAATCAGCCCCAGCATTTT
TRBJ2-1 NA NA TRBV21-1 CASSKASGGRGRNEQFF TGTGCCAGCAGCAAAGCGTCCGGCGGGAGGGGAAGGAATGAGCAGTTCTTC
TRBJ1-1 few TRBD1 TRBV7-2 CASSPRTGGYTEAFF TGTGCCAGCAGCCCAAGGACAGGGGGGTACACTGAAGCTTTCTTT
TRBJ2-7 NA TRBD2 TRBV7-2 CASSRGGSGSLEQYF TGTGCCAGCAGCCGCGGGGGGAGCGGGAGTCTCGAGCAGTACTTC
TRBJ1-5 NA TRBD1 TRBV7-9 CASSSGQGVNQPQHF TGTGCCAGCAGCTCGGGACAGGGGGTCAATCAGCCCCAGCATTTT
TRBJ2-3 NA NA TRBV6-6 CASSYGFYQADTQYF TGTGCCAGCAGTTACGGATTCTATCAGGCAGATACGCAGTATTTT
TRBJ1-1 NA TRBD1 TRBV30 CAWSVRGQGAGEAFF TGTGCCTGGAGTGTACGAGGGCAGGGGGCGGGTGAAGCTTTCTTT
TRBJ2-7 NA TRBD2 TRBV6-4 CATPDRASGIGEQYF TGTGCCACCCCCGATCGAGCTAGCGGGATAGGCGAGCAGTACTTC